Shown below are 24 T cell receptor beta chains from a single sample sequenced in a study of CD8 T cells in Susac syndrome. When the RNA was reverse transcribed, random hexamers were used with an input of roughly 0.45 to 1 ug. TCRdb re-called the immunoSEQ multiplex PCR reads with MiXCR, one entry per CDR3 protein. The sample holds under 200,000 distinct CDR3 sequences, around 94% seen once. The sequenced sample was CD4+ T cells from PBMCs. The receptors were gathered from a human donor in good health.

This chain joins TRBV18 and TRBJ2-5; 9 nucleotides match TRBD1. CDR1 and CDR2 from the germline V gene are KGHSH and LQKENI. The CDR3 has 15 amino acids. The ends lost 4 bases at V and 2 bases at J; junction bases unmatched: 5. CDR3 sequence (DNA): TGTGCCAGCTCACGAACCGGGACAGGGCAAGAGACCCAGTACTTC. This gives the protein CASSRTGTGQETQYF.

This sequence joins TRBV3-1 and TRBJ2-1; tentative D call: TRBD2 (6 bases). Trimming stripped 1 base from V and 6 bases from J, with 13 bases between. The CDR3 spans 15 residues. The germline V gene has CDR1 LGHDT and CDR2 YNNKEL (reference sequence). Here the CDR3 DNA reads TGTGCCAGCAGCCAAGGGCTCGGCGGGGTCAATGAGCAGTTCTTC. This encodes CASSQGLGGVNEQFF.

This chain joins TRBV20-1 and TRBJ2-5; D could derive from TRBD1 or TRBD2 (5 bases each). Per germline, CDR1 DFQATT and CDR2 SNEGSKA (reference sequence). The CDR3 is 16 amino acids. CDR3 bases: TGCAGAAATCCCTACCTCCCGGGGCAATCGAAAGAGACCCAGTACTTC. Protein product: CRNPYLPGQSKETQYF.

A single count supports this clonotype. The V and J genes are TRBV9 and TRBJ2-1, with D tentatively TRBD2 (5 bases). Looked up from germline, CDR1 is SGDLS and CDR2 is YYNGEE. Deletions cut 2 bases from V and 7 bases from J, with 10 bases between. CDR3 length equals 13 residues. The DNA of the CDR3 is TGTGCCAGCAGCGTTGGGCTAGCTAATGAGCAGTTCTTC. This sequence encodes CASSVGLANEQFF.

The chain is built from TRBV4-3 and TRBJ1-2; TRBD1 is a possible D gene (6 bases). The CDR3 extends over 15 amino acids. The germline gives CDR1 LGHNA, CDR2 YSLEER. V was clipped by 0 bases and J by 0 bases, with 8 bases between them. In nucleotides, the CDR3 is TGCGCCAGCAGCCAAGACGGACAGACTAACTATGGCTACACCTTC. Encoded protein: CASSQDGQTNYGYTF.

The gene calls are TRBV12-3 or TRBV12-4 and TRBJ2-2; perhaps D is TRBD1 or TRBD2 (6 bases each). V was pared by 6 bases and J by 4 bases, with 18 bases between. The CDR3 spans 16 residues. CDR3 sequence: CASSPRGGPSTGELFF. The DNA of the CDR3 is TGTGCCAGCAGCCCCAGAGGGGGGCCGAGCACCGGGGAGCTGTTTTTT.

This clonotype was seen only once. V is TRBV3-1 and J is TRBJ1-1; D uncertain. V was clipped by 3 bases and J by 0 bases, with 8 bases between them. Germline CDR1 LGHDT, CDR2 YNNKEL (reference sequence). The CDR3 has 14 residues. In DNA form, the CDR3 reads TGTGCCAGCAGCCAGGAAGGGATGAACACTGAAGCTTTCTTT. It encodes CASSQEGMNTEAFF.

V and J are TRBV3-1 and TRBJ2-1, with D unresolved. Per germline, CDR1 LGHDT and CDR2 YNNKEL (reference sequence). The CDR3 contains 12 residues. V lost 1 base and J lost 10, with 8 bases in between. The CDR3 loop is CASSQVGLEQFF. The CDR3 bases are TGTGCCAGCAGCCAAGTAGGTCTAGAGCAGTTCTTC.

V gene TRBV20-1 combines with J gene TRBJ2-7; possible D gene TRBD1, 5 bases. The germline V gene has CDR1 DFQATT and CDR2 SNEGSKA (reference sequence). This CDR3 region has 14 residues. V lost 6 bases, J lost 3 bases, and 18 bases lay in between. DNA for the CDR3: TGCAGTGCCCTTTTAGGGGCAGGCGGCTACGAGCAGTACTTC. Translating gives CSALLGAGGYEQYF.

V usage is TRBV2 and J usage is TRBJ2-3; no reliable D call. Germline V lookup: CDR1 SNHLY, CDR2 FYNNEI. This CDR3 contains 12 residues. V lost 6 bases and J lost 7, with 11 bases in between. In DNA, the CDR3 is TGTGCCAGCAGGCCCGCACTAAATACGCAGTATTTT. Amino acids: CASRPALNTQYF.

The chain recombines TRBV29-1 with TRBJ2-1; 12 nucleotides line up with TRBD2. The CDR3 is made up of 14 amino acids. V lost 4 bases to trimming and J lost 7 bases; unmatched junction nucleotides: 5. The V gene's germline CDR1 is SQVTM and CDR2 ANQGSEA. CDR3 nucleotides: TGCAGCGTTGGGTCTAGCGGGGGGGGAAATGAGCAGTTCTTC. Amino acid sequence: CSVGSSGGGNEQFF.

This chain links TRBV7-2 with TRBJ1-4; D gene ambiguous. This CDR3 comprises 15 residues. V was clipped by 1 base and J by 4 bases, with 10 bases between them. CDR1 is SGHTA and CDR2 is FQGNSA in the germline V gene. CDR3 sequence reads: CASSLVTGNNEKLFF. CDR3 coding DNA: TGTGCCAGCAGCTTAGTAACGGGGAATAATGAAAAACTGTTTTTT.

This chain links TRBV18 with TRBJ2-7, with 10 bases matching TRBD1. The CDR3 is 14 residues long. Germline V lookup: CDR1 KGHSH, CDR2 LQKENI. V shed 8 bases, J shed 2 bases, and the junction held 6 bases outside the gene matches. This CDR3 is CASGDRGGTYEQYF. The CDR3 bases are TGTGCCAGCGGGGACAGGGGTGGGACCTACGAGCAGTACTTC.

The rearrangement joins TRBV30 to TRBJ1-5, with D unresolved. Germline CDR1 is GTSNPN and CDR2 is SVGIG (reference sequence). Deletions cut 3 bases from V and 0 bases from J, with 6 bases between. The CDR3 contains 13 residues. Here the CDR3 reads CAWSRYSNQPQHF. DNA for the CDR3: TGTGCCTGGAGCCGATATAGCAATCAGCCCCAGCATTTT.

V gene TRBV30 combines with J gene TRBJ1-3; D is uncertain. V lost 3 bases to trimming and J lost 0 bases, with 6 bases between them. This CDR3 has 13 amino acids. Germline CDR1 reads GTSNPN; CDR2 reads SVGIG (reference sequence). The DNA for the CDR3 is TGTGCCTGGAGGCAAAACTCTGGAAACACCATATATTTT. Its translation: CAWRQNSGNTIYF.

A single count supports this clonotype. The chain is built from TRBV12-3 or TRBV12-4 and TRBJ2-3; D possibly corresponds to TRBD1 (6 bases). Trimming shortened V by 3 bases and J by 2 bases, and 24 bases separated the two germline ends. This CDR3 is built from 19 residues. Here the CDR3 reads CASSFVGQTRSSATDTQYF. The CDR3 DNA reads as TGTGCCAGCAGTTTCGTCGGACAGACCCGCTCCTCAGCCACAGATACGCAGTATTTT.

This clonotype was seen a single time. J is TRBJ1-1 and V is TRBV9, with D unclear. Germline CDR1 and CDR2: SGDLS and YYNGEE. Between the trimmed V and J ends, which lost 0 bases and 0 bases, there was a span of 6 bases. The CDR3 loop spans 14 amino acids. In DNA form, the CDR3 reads TGTGCCAGCAGCGTAGACATAATGAACACTGAAGCTTTCTTT. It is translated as CASSVDIMNTEAFF.

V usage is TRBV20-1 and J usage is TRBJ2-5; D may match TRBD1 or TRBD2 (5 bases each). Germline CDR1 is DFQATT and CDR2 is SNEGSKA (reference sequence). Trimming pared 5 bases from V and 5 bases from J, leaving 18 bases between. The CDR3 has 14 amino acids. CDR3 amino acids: CSALPGRTDETQYF. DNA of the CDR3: TGCAGTGCTCTCCCGGGACGGACGGATGAGACCCAGTACTTC.

In nucleotides, the CDR3 is TGCGCCAGCAGCCAAGACCCCGGGACTACCTCCTACGAGCAGTACTTC. This codes for CASSQDPGTTSYEQYF. V usage is TRBV4-3 and J usage is TRBJ2-7; TRBD2 matches at 7 bases. Losses at the gene ends were 0 bases for V and 0 bases for J; bases not matched to a gene: 5. The CDR3 is made up of 16 amino acids. Per germline, CDR1 LGHNA and CDR2 YSLEER.

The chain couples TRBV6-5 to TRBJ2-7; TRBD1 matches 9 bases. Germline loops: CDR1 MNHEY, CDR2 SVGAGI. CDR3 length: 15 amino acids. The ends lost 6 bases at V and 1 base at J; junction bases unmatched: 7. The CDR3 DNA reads TGTGCCAGCAGGGCCACCGGGACAGGGTCCTACGAGCAGTACTTC. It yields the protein CASRATGTGSYEQYF.

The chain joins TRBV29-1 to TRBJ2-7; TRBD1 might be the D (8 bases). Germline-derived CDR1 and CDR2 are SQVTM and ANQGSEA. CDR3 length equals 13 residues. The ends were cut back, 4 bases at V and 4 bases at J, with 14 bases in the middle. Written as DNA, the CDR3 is TGCAGCGTTGTAACAGGGGGGGTTTACGAGCAGTACTTC. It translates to CSVVTGGVYEQYF.

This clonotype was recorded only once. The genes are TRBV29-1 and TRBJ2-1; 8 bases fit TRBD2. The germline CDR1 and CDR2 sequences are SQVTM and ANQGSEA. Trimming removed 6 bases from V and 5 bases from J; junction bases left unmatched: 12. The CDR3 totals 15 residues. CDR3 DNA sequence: TGCAGCGTAGGCGGGGGGACGTCGGGGAACAATGAGCAGTTCTTC. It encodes CSVGGGTSGNNEQFF.

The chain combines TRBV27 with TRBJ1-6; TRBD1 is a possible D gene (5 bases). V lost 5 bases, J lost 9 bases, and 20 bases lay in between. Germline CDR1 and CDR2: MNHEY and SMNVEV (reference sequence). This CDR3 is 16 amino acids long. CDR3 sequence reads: CASSRGQGLRSSPLHF. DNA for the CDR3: TGTGCCAGCAGTCGCGGACAAGGCCTCAGGAGTTCACCCCTCCACTTT.

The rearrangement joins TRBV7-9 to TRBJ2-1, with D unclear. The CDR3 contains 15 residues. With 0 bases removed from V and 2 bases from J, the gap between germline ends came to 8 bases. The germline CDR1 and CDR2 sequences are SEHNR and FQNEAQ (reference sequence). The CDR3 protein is CASSLAIATYNEQFF. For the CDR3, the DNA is TGTGCCAGCAGCTTAGCTATCGCAACCTACAATGAGCAGTTCTTC.